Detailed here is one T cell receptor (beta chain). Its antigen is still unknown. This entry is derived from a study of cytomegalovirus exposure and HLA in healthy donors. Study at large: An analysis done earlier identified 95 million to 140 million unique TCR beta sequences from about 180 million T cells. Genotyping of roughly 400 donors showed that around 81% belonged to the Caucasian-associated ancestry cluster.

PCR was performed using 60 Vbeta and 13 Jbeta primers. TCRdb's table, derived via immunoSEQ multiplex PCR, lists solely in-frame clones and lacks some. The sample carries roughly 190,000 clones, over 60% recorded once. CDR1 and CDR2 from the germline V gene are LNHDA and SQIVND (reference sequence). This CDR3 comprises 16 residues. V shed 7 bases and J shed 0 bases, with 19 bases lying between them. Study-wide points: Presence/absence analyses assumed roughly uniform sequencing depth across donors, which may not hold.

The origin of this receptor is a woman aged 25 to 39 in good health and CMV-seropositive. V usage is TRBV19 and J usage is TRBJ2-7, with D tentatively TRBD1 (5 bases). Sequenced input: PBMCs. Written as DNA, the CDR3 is TGTGCCAGTACCCGGTCGGCAGGGATGGCCTCCTACGAGCAGTACTTC. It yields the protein CASTRSAGMASYEQYF.